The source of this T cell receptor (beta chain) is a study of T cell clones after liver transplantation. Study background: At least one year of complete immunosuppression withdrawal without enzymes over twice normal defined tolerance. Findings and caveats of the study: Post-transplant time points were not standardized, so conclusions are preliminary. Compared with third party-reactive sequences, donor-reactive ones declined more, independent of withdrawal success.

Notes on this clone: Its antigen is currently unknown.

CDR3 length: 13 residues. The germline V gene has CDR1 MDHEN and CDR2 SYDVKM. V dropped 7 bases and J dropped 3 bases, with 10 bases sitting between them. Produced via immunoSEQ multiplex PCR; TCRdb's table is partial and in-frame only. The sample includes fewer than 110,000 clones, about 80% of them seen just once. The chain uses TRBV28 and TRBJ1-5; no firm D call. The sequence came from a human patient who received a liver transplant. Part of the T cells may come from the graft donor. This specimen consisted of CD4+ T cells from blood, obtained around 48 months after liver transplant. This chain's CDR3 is CASTRSDNQPQHF. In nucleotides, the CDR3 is TGTGCCAGCACACGCTCTGACAATCAGCCCCAGCATTTT.